Listed below are T cell receptor beta chains from one sample, sequenced in a study of OX40 agonist ivuxolimab in advanced cancers. Using immunoSEQ multiplex PCR, the repertoire was profiled, and TCRdb retains in-frame clones only, with some absent. Counted here are 70,000 to 95,000 clones, 80% to 90% occurring once; the ten biggest clones make up around 2.6%. The starting material was CD4+ or CD8+ T cells sorted from blood, obtained in a trial of the OX40 agonist ivuxolimab. The receptors here all came from an adult with an advanced solid tumor such as melanoma, head and neck, liver or kidney cancer. CDR3s include the opening cysteine and the closing phenylalanine or tryptophan. A D gene is named only where the DNA matches it firmly. The listing skips clone size in some rows; elsewhere it reads once, few, many or a size class.

CDR3 length	D gene	clone size	V gene	J gene	CDR3 DNA	CDR3 protein
14	-	-	TRBV5-4	TRBJ2-3	TGTGCCAGCAGCTTGTATGGGGGCACAGATACGCAGTATTTT	CASSLYGGTDTQYF
15	-	-	TRBV7-9	TRBJ2-1	TGTGCCAGCAGCTTAGCGGGGGGGGCTATGAATGAGCAGTTCTTC	CASSLAGGAMNEQFF
16	TRBD2	-	TRBV7-6	TRBJ2-1	TGTGCCAGCAGCCCGTATCGAGCGGGGGGGGACAATGAGCAGTTCTTC	CASSPYRAGGDNEQFF
13	TRBD2	once	TRBV11-3	TRBJ2-7	TGTGCCAGCAGCTTACGCGGGAGCGACGAGCAGTACTTC	CASSLRGSDEQYF
13	-	-	TRBV5-1	TRBJ2-5	TGCGCCAGCAGCTTGAGTGGGGATGAGACCCAGTACTTC	CASSLSGDETQYF
16	-	-	TRBV9	TRBJ2-2	TGTGCCAGCAGCGTAGGGGGCGGGGCGAACACCGGGGAGCTGTTTTTT	CASSVGGGANTGELFF
13	-	-	TRBV5-8	TRBJ2-5	TGTGCCAGCAGCTTAATGGCCCAAGAGACCCAGTACTTC	CASSLMAQETQYF
13	TRBD2	-	TRBV9	TRBJ2-1	TGTGCCAGCAGCAGACTAGCGGTCAATGAGCAGTTCTTC	CASSRLAVNEQFF
9	-	-	TRBV21-1	TRBJ1-1	TGTGCCAGCACCCGTGAAGCTTTCTTT	CASTREAFF
16	TRBD2	-	TRBV6-6	TRBJ2-7	TGTGCCAGCAGTTACGAGGCAGCGGGGGGGCGCAACGAGCAGTACTTC	CASSYEAAGGRNEQYF
13	-	-	TRBV6-6	TRBJ2-7	TGTGCCAGCGCCGGCGTGACCACCTACGAGCAGTACTTC	CASAGVTTYEQYF
16	-	-	TRBV28	TRBJ1-2	TGTGCCAGCAGCTCGACTGGGGGGGGCGGACCGTATGGCTACACCTTC	CASSSTGGGGPYGYTF
14	-	-	TRBV6-1	TRBJ2-5	TGTGCCACCCTGGTGGGACGGTACCAAGAGACCCAGTACTTC	CATLVGRYQETQYF
15	TRBD1	-	TRBV7-9	TRBJ1-4	TGTGCCAGCAGCAGGACAGGGGCAACTAATGAAAAACTGTTTTTT	CASSRTGATNEKLFF
16	TRBD2	-	TRBV4-1	TRBJ2-7	TGCGCCAGCAGCGAGGGAGCGGGGGACCCTCTATACGAGCAGTACTTC	CASSEGAGDPLYEQYF
16	-	few	TRBV5-1	TRBJ2-3	TGCGCCAGCTGTTCGGGGGCAGCGGGAAACACAGATACGCAGTATTTT	CASCSGAAGNTDTQYF
15	-	-	TRBV18	TRBJ2-7	TGTGCCAGCTCACCCTCCGGGGGTGGCTCCTACGAGCAGTACTTC	CASSPSGGGSYEQYF
15	-	-	TRBV5-1	TRBJ1-4	TGCGCCAGCAGCTTGGAGGGCGCAAGTAATGAAAAACTGTTTTTT	CASSLEGASNEKLFF
14	-	-	TRBV5-4	TRBJ1-1	TGTGCCAGCAGCTTGGGACGTTCGAACACTGAAGCTTTCTTT	CASSLGRSNTEAFF
14	TRBD1	-	TRBV5-1	TRBJ2-3	TGCGCCAGCAGCTTAAGACAGGGGGCAGATACGCAGTATTTT	CASSLRQGADTQYF
16	TRBD1	-	TRBV10-2	TRBJ2-7	TGCGCCAGCAGAGATACCGGGACAGCCACCTCCTACGAGCAGTACTTC	CASRDTGTATSYEQYF